A selection of T cell receptor beta chains follows, all from one sample in a study of blood T cell repertoires in COVID-19. The protocol was immunoSEQ multiplex PCR, while the TCRdb copy is restricted to in-frame clones and leaves out a portion. The sample has 90,000 to 150,000 clones, 85% seen once. Sequencing input: peripheral blood. Receptors originate from a man of 80 years or more with acute or convalescent COVID-19. CDR3s include the opening cysteine and the closing phenylalanine or tryptophan. D genes are given only for firm matches. Rows give clone size only sometimes, using once, few, many, or a class for an expanded clone.

j_call clone_size v_call d_call cdr3_aa cdr3_nt
TRBJ2-7 . TRBV6-5 TRBD1 CASRPRGIADEQYF TGTGCCAGCAGACCCAGGGGGATTGCGGACGAGCAGTACTTC
TRBJ2-3 . TRBV5-1 TRBD2 CASSWTSGGLKDTQYF TGCGCCAGCAGCTGGACTAGCGGGGGGTTAAAAGATACGCAGTATTTT
TRBJ1-1 . TRBV4-2 . CASSQEDWVGNTEAFF TGTGCCAGCAGCCAAGAAGACTGGGTAGGGAACACTGAAGCTTTCTTT
TRBJ2-7 . TRBV7-2 . CASSHRGSQDEQYF TGTGCCAGCAGCCACCGGGGGAGTCAAGACGAGCAGTACTTC
TRBJ2-7 . TRBV7-2 TRBD1 CASSLRQGAVEQYF TGTGCCAGCAGCTTAAGACAGGGGGCTGTCGAGCAGTACTTC
TRBJ2-1 . TRBV3-1/TRBV3-2 . CASSQGPRRGPFF TGTGCCAGCAGCCAAGGCCCGCGCAGGGGACCATTCTTC
TRBJ2-1 . TRBV2 TRBD2 CASRVTSGGAVSYNEQFF TGTGCCAGCAGGGTGACTAGCGGGGGGGCCGTATCCTACAATGAGCAGTTCTTC
TRBJ1-1 . TRBV6-5 . CAIGGGTEAFF TGTGCCATAGGGGGGGGTACTGAAGCTTTCTTT
TRBJ1-5 . TRBV19 TRBD1 CASSPSRGQGQPQHF TGTGCCAGTAGTCCGAGCAGGGGGCAGGGCCAGCCCCAGCATTTT
TRBJ2-3 few TRBV7-2 TRBD1 CASSVQGDTDTQYF TGTGCCAGCAGCGTACAGGGGGACACAGATACGCAGTATTTT
TRBJ1-3 . TRBV7-8 . CASSLGPGVGGNTIYF TGTGCCAGCAGCTTAGGGCCAGGGGTGGGAGGAAACACCATATATTTT
TRBJ1-2 . TRBV6-5 TRBD1 CASSSRTGNYGYTF TGTGCCAGCAGCTCTAGGACAGGGAACTATGGCTACACCTTC
TRBJ1-1 . TRBV18 TRBD1 CASSRDRDTEAFF TGTGCCAGCTCAAGGGACAGGGACACTGAAGCTTTCTTT
TRBJ2-3 . TRBV28 . CASSGDTDTQYF TGTGCCAGTTCAGGGGACACAGATACGCAGTATTTT
TRBJ2-5 . TRBV24-1 . CATSDYGGTQYF TGTGCCACCAGTGATTACGGAGGGACCCAGTACTTC
TRBJ2-2 few TRBV6-5 TRBD2 CASRDSGTNTGELFF TGTGCCAGCAGGGATAGCGGGACCAACACCGGGGAGCTGTTTTTT
TRBJ1-5 few TRBV20-1 TRBD1 CSASGQGDQPQHF TGCAGTGCTAGTGGACAGGGGGATCAGCCCCAGCATTTT
TRBJ2-5 . TRBV10-3 TRBD2 CATTDAGGSMTQYF TGTGCCACGACGGACGCGGGGGGGTCTATGACCCAGTACTTC
TRBJ1-2 . TRBV5-1 . CASSLDPGWNGYTF TGCGCCAGCAGCTTGGATCCAGGGTGGAATGGCTACACCTTC
TRBJ2-3 . TRBV5-1 TRBD1 CASIPGGQGTDTQYF TGCGCCAGCATCCCCGGCGGACAGGGGACAGATACGCAGTATTTT
TRBJ2-2 . TRBV18 TRBD2 CASSQKAGGQSTGELFF TGTGCCAGCTCACAAAAAGCGGGGGGACAATCCACCGGGGAGCTGTTTTTT
TRBJ1-3 . TRBV28 . CASSNGGISGNTIYF TGTGCCAGCAGTAATGGGGGGATCTCTGGAAACACCATATATTTT
TRBJ1-1 . TRBV14 . CASAWGTGWNTEAFF TGTGCCAGCGCTTGGGGTACAGGGTGGAACACTGAAGCTTTCTTT
TRBJ2-7 . TRBV5-6 TRBD1 CASSFGDRGNEQYF TGTGCCAGCAGCTTTGGAGACAGGGGGAACGAGCAGTACTTC
TRBJ1-6 . TRBV7-9 . CASSLMADNSPLHF TGTGCCAGCAGCCTGATGGCAGATAATTCACCCCTCCACTTT
TRBJ1-2 . TRBV30 TRBD1 CAWSEGQGAYGYTF TGTGCCTGGAGTGAGGGGCAGGGGGCTTATGGCTACACCTTC
TRBJ1-6 . TRBV10-3 . CAAGGGTNSPLHF TGTGCCGCTGGGGGAGGGACTAATTCACCCCTCCACTTT
TRBJ1-1 . TRBV5-4 TRBD1 CASSLAPTGKTNTEAFF TGTGCCAGCAGCTTGGCCCCGACAGGGAAGACGAACACTGAAGCTTTCTTT
TRBJ2-7 . TRBV27 TRBD1 CASSPRQGAYYEQYF TGTGCCAGCAGCCCCCGACAGGGGGCCTACTACGAGCAGTACTTC
TRBJ1-1 . TRBV6-6 . CASSYSKNTEAFF TGTGCCAGCAGTTACTCCAAGAACACTGAAGCTTTCTTT
TRBJ2-4 . TRBV19 TRBD2 CASSIGLAGVKSAKNIQYF TGTGCCAGTAGTATAGGACTAGCGGGAGTTAAATCTGCCAAAAACATTCAGTACTTC
TRBJ2-1 few TRBV4-3 . CASSQSRGSYNEQFF TGCGCCAGCAGCCAATCTAGGGGCTCCTACAATGAGCAGTTCTTC
TRBJ2-1 once TRBV5-1 TRBD2 CASSQSGGGPYEQFF TGCGCCAGCAGCCAGAGCGGGGGAGGGCCCTATGAGCAGTTCTTC
TRBJ1-4 . TRBV6-6 . CASSYMEINEKLFF TGTGCCAGCAGTTACATGGAGATTAATGAAAAACTGTTTTTT
TRBJ1-4 . TRBV7-3 . CASSRTRNEKLFF TGTGCCAGCAGCCGGACAAGGAATGAAAAACTGTTTTTT
TRBJ2-5 . TRBV24-1 TRBD2 CATSDPSGGNQETQYF TGTGCCACCAGTGATCCGAGCGGGGGAAACCAAGAGACCCAGTACTTC
TRBJ2-5 . TRBV14 . CASSQGYGWSQETQYF TGTGCCAGCAGCCAAGGGTATGGCTGGTCCCAAGAGACCCAGTACTTC
TRBJ1-2 . TRBV7-3 TRBD1 CASSYGQGNYGYTF TGTGCCAGCAGCTACGGACAGGGGAACTATGGCTACACCTTC
TRBJ2-3 . TRBV28 TRBD2 CASSSGEGPTDTQYF TGTGCCAGCAGTTCGGGGGAGGGCCCAACAGATACGCAGTATTTT
TRBJ1-2 . TRBV3-1/TRBV3-2 . CASSPHVGGEGIYGYTF TGTGCCAGCAGCCCCCACGTTGGGGGGGAGGGGATCTATGGCTACACCTTC
TRBJ1-4 . TRBV19 . CASSTPVGGNEKLFF TGTGCCAGTAGTACCCCGGTTGGGGGGAATGAAAAACTGTTTTTT
TRBJ1-2 . TRBV27 . CASSLGVGNYGYTF TGTGCCAGCAGCCTAGGGGTAGGGAACTATGGCTACACCTTC
TRBJ2-7 few TRBV6-6 . CASSYWGLGSYEQYF TGTGCCAGCAGTTATTGGGGGCTCGGCTCCTACGAGCAGTACTTC
TRBJ1-1 . TRBV28 . CASSFIKREAFF TGTGCCAGCAGTTTTATTAAACGGGAAGCTTTCTTT
TRBJ1-2 . TRBV19 . CASSILDRDFYGYTF TGTGCCAGTAGTATCCTGGACAGAGACTTCTATGGCTACACCTTC
TRBJ1-1 once TRBV28 . CASSLTGNTEAFF TGTGCCAGCAGCCTGACAGGGAACACTGAAGCTTTCTTT
TRBJ2-1 . TRBV5-1 . CASSLVQAGNEQFF TGCGCCAGCAGCTTGGTACAGGCTGGCAATGAGCAGTTCTTC
TRBJ2-1 . TRBV28 TRBD1 CASSLLGQGNEQFF TGTGCCAGCAGTTTATTGGGACAGGGGAATGAGCAGTTCTTC
TRBJ1-1 . TRBV28 . CASSLQNTEAFF TGTGCCAGCAGTTTACAGAACACTGAAGCTTTCTTT
TRBJ2-4 . TRBV30 TRBD2 CAWRHRGGRRNIQYF TGTGCCTGGAGACATCGCGGCGGGAGAAGAAACATTCAGTACTTC
TRBJ1-2 . TRBV21-1 . CASPKLEGGEDGYTF TGTGCCAGCCCCAAGCTGGAAGGGGGGGAGGATGGCTACACCTTC
TRBJ2-5 . TRBV24-1 . CATSDPSRGDIYF TGTGCCACCAGTGATCCCTCCCGGGGGGACATCTACTTC
TRBJ2-3 . TRBV24-1 TRBD2 CATSRREGPADTQYF TGTGCCACCAGTAGACGGGAGGGCCCCGCAGATACGCAGTATTTT
TRBJ1-1 . TRBV11-2 . CASSLSGPRDTEAFF TGTGCCAGCAGCTTATCCGGCCCGCGGGACACTGAAGCTTTCTTT
TRBJ1-3 . TRBV7-9 . CASSLGFVEAGNTIYF TGTGCCAGCAGCTTAGGTTTCGTAGAAGCTGGAAACACCATATATTTT
TRBJ1-3 few TRBV7-2 . CASSPQAGVGNTIYF TGTGCCAGCAGCCCCCAGGCGGGGGTCGGAAACACCATATATTTT
TRBJ2-7 . TRBV5-1 TRBD2 CASSSTSLSYEQYF TGCGCCAGCAGCTCGACTAGCTTGTCCTACGAGCAGTACTTC
TRBJ1-2 once TRBV2 TRBD1 CASSQGNYGYTF TGTGCCAGCTCACAGGGGAACTATGGCTACACCTTC
TRBJ1-5 . TRBV2 . CASSPQGYSNQPQHF TGTGCCAGCAGTCCACAGGGATATAGCAATCAGCCCCAGCATTTT
TRBJ1-3 once TRBV5-8 . CASSLGGQGIWNTIYF TGTGCCAGCAGCTTGGGCGGCCAGGGTATATGGAACACCATATATTTT